Detailed here is one T cell receptor beta chain. This sample stems from a study of blood T cell repertoires in COVID-19. In germline, CDR1 is SGHRS, CDR2 YFSETQ. This CDR3 contains 16 residues. The V segment lost 2 bases and the J segment 9 bases; nucleotides outside the gene matches: 8. Assay: immunoSEQ multiplex PCR; the TCRdb copy retains only in-frame clones and omits some. The repertoire holds tens of thousands of clones, with 65% to 80% as singletons. The receptor was derived from a man between 60 and 75 years old with active or convalescent COVID-19. The sample consisted of peripheral blood. V gene TRBV5-1 combines with J gene TRBJ2-2, with 12 bases that match TRBD1. CDR3 bases: TGCGCCAGCAGCTTCTCCGGGACAGGGGGCACAAGGGAGCTGTTTTTT. As protein: CASSFSGTGGTRELFF.